This T cell receptor (beta chain) is drawn from a study of blood T cell repertoires in COVID-19. Study overall: Nucleic acid was either cDNA or gDNA, and it came from T cells, B-cell-depleted T cells, or PBMCs.

The CDR3 contains 17 residues. V shed 3 bases and J 5 bases; nucleotides not matched to a gene: 15. From germline, CDR1 is MNHEY and CDR2 SVGEGT. Sequencing used immunoSEQ multiplex PCR; TCRdb keeps in-frame clones, though not all of them. In the table there are 200,000 to 300,000 clones, roughly 82% of which are singletons. The origin of this receptor is a man aged 40-49 years who had recovered from COVID-19. Sequencing input: peripheral blood. The V call is TRBV6-2 or TRBV6-3, the J call TRBJ1-2; 7 positions match TRBD1. The chain's CDR3 is CASSYGPTSGQSYGYTF. The CDR3 DNA reads as TGTGCCAGCAGTTATGGTCCAACATCGGGACAGAGTTATGGCTACACCTTC.